These 17 T cell receptor beta chains were sequenced from one sample in a study of CD8 T cells in ankylosing spondylitis. Broader study findings: Ankylosing spondylitis blood seemed to carry a telltale TCR beta motif made of roughly 8 highly homologous variants.

The antigens of these receptors remain unknown. TCRdb re-called the 5' RACE reads with MiXCR, one entry per CDR3 protein. The sample yields hundreds of thousands of distinct CDR3 sequences, roughly a sixth seen once. The specimen was blood, either unsorted or a sorted T cell fraction (not recorded which). The receptors here all came from a male donor with ankylosing spondylitis.

This clonotype came up a few times. The chain couples TRBV27 to TRBJ2-3; TRBD2 matches at 10 bases. The J segment lost 5 bases and the V segment lost 2 bases, leaving 10 bases of the junction unmatched. The CDR3 is 17 residues long. The germline CDR1 and CDR2 sequences are MNHEY and SMNVEV (reference sequence). Here the CDR3 reads CASSLTPIAGGVDTQYF. As DNA, the CDR3 is TGTGCCAGCAGTTTAACACCCATAGCGGGGGGCGTAGATACGCAGTATTTT.

The V and J genes are TRBV11-2 and TRBJ2-7; perhaps D is TRBD1 or TRBD2 (5 bases each). Deletions cut 5 bases from V and 3 bases from J, with 17 bases between. The CDR3 sequence is 15 residues long. Germline values: CDR1 SGHAT, CDR2 FQNNGV. The DNA for the CDR3 is TGTGCCAGCAGCAAACAGGTCCTGGGGGACTACGAGCAGTACTTC. Protein sequence: CASSKQVLGDYEQYF.

This clonotype was seen many times. CDR3 in amino acids: CASRGDVQPQHF. CDR3 nucleotides: TGTGCCAGCCGGGGGGATGTGCAGCCCCAGCATTTT. The chain combines TRBV7-9 with TRBJ1-5; D might be TRBD1 (5 bases). The V end was cut by 8 bases, the J end by 7 bases, with 12 bases between. Germline V lookup: CDR1 SEHNR, CDR2 FQNEAQ (reference sequence). The CDR3 has 12 amino acids.

This clonotype was seen only a few times. In nucleotides, the CDR3 is TGCGCCAGCAGCTTGGAGAGGGTACAAGAGACCCAGTACTTC. It translates to CASSLERVQETQYF. V is TRBV5-1 and J is TRBJ2-5, with D possibly matching TRBD2 (5 bases). Trimming pared 0 bases from V and 2 bases from J, leaving 8 bases between. The CDR3 runs 14 residues. Germline CDR1 is SGHRS and CDR2 is YFSETQ.

This clonotype was picked up many times. The J gene is TRBJ2-7, the V gene TRBV28; D possibly corresponds to TRBD2 (5 bases). The CDR3 covers 16 residues. Germline loops: CDR1 MDHEN, CDR2 SYDVKM. V was clipped by 5 bases and J by 4 bases, with 21 bases between them. CDR3 amino acids: CASSPVETLERYEQYF. CDR3 coding DNA: TGTGCCAGCAGTCCAGTCGAAACCTTGGAGCGGTACGAGCAGTACTTC. Full variable domain (remainder filled in from reference TRBV28 and TRBJ2-7): DVKVTQSSRYLVKRTGEKVFLECVQDMDHENMFWYRQDPGLGLRLIYFSYDVKMKEKGDIPEGYSVSREKKERFSLILESASTNQTSMYLCASSPVETLERYEQYFGPGTRLTVT.

This clonotype was recorded a few times. V gene TRBV29-1 combines with J gene TRBJ2-1; D unresolved. The V and J ends lost 5 bases and 1 base respectively, with 3 bases between them. The CDR3 extends over 11 amino acids. Germline V CDR1 and CDR2: SQVTM, ANQGSEA. The CDR3 region is CSVKSYNEQFF. CDR3 DNA: TGCAGCGTTAAGTCCTACAATGAGCAGTTCTTC.

This clonotype was seen many times. J is TRBJ2-1 and V is TRBV18; 9 bases fit TRBD2. Germline loops: CDR1 KGHSH, CDR2 LQKENI. The junction had 3 bases not matched to a gene; V was cut back by 0 bases and J by 6 bases. This CDR3 spans 15 amino acids. The CDR3 DNA is TGTGCCAGCTCACCACCGTCGCGGGGGGGCAATGAGCAGTTCTTC. It encodes CASSPPSRGGNEQFF.

The chain is built from TRBV5-5 and TRBJ2-1; tentatively, D is TRBD1 (6 bases). Trimming removed 4 bases at V and 0 bases at J, with 14 bases between. The CDR3 loop spans 16 amino acids. The germline V gene has CDR1 SGHKS and CDR2 YYEKEE (reference sequence). CDR3 bases: TGTGCCAGCAGCCTCTCGACAGGTTTCTCCTACAATGAGCAGTTCTTC. As protein: CASSLSTGFSYNEQFF.

V is TRBV5-1 and J is TRBJ1-1; the D is unclear. There are 16 residues in the CDR3. The V end lost 4 bases, the J end lost 1 base, and 17 bases lay between the germline ends. Per the germline V gene, CDR1 is SGHRS and CDR2 is YFSETQ. The CDR3 DNA is TGCGCCAGCAGCCACCCACTTGGGCGCCAGAACACTGAAGCTTTCTTT. Protein product: CASSHPLGRQNTEAFF. Full variable domain (rest looked up from reference TRBV5-1 and TRBJ1-1): KAGVTQTPRYLIKTRGQQVTLSCSPISGHRSVSWYQQTPGQGLQFLFEYFSETQRNKGNFPGRFSGRQFSNSRSEMNVSTLELGDSALYLCASSHPLGRQNTEAFFGQGTRLTVV.

This clonotype occurred a few times. The gene calls are TRBV5-1 and TRBJ2-3, with D hard to call. The CDR3 length is 14 residues. Trimming stripped 0 bases from V and 3 bases from J, with 8 bases between. The germline CDR1 and CDR2 sequences are SGHRS and YFSETQ. The CDR3 DNA is TGCGCCAGCAGCTTGGGCGACAAAACAGATACGCAGTATTTT. Translation: CASSLGDKTDTQYF.

This clonotype was detected a few times. The chain is built from TRBV6-2 or TRBV6-3 and TRBJ1-2; D unclear. The CDR3 is 12 residues long. V lost 2 bases, J lost 2 bases, and 3 bases lay in between. Germline V gene lookup returns CDR1 MNHEY and CDR2 SVGEGT. The CDR3, as DNA: TGTGCCAGCAGTTACGGGAACTATGGCTACACCTTC. It yields the protein CASSYGNYGYTF.

The V gene is TRBV30, the J gene TRBJ1-1; a possible D gene is TRBD1 (6 bases). The germline gives CDR1 GTSNPN, CDR2 SVGIG (reference sequence). Trimming removed 3 bases at V and 4 bases at J, with 18 bases between. The length of the CDR3 is 15 residues. The CDR3 sequence is CAWREKTGRSTEAFF. CDR3 coding DNA: TGTGCCTGGAGAGAAAAAACAGGGAGGAGCACTGAAGCTTTCTTT. Full variable domain (rest looked up from reference TRBV30 and TRBJ1-1): SQTIHQWPATLVQPVGSPLSLECTVEGTSNPNLYWYRQAAGRGLQLLFYSVGIGQISSEVPQNLSASRPQDRQFILSSKKLLLSDSGFYLCAWREKTGRSTEAFFGQGTRLTVV.

Comment on this clonotype: A junction end diverges from the germline sequence, so it may reflect a read error. The CDR3 spells CASSEGTSYHEQFF. Written as DNA, the CDR3 is TGTGCCAGCAGCGAGGGGACTAGCTACCATGAGCAGTTCTTC. J is TRBJ2-1 and V is TRBV9; TRBD2 matches 9 bases. The CDR3 spans 14 residues. Germline values: CDR1 SGDLS, CDR2 YYNGEE.

The V gene is TRBV30, the J gene TRBJ2-3; D uncertain. Germline CDR1 reads GTSNPN; CDR2 reads SVGIG (reference sequence). Trimming took off 4 bases at V and 0 bases at J, with 11 bases between the two ends. CDR3 length equals 14 residues. The DNA of the CDR3 is TGTGCCTGGAATCCAGGCGCCAGCACAGATACGCAGTATTTT. Protein: CAWNPGASTDTQYF.

This clonotype turned up a few times. The chain has TRBV9 and TRBJ2-1; 10 bases fit TRBD2. The ends lost 3 bases at V and 12 bases at J; junction bases unmatched: 3. Germline CDR1 SGDLS, CDR2 YYNGEE. This CDR3 has 12 residues. The chain's CDR3 is CASSGTSGRQFF. CDR3 DNA: TGTGCCAGCAGCGGGACTAGCGGTAGGCAGTTCTTC. Full variable domain (rest looked up from reference TRBV9 and TRBJ2-1): DSGVTQTPKHLITATGQRVTLRCSPRSGDLSVYWYQQSLDQGLQFLIQYYNGEERAKGNILERFSAQQFPDLHSELNLSSLELGDSALYFCASSGTSGRQFFGPGTRLTVL.

The table lists this clonotype with a few counts. The V gene is TRBV3-1, the J gene TRBJ1-3; 11 bases are shared with TRBD1. The CDR3 spans 19 residues. Germline-derived CDR1 and CDR2 are LGHDT and YNNKEL (reference sequence). The junction had 11 bases not matched to a gene; V was cut back by 4 bases and J by 0 bases. CDR3 bases: TGTGCCAGCAGCCCTGTCCCGGGACAGGGGGGAAGCTCTGGAAACACCATATATTTT. Translating it yields CASSPVPGQGGSSGNTIYF.

This clonotype was counted a few times. This sequence joins TRBV20-1 and TRBJ2-7; the D gene is possibly TRBD2 (6 bases). Matching the DNA end better, TRBJ2-1 makes the J call doubtful. Germline values: CDR1 DFQATT, CDR2 SNEGSKA (reference sequence). This CDR3 contains 15 residues. As DNA, the CDR3 is TGCAGTGCTAGAGATGGTCGCGGGGCCCCCTACGAGCAGTTCTTC. Translation gives CSARDGRGAPYEQFF.